Included here is one T cell receptor beta chain sequence, with context. What it binds is not known. Germline and junction disagree at one end, which may indicate a read error. Libraries were prepared by immunoSEQ multiplex PCR; TCRdb keeps only in-frame clonotypes and omits some of them. The table lists around 8,400 clones, approximately 58% of them singletons, with about a fifth in the top ten. The germline gives CDR1 SGHTA, CDR2 FQGNSA. There are 14 residues in the CDR3. Treatment meaning: treatment-naive control, cytoreductive nephrectomy. Controls were unirradiated tumors from treatment-naive cytoreductive nephrectomy patients. The source of the sample is a study of radiation and T cells in renal cell carcinoma. Notes on the study in general: Tumor samples were small regions of 0.9 to 1 g. Irradiated tumors had higher TCR clonality than control tumors. Compared with controls, irradiated tumors had more, larger dominant CDR3 motifs.

The sequence was collected from a man aged 55 to 69 with renal cell carcinoma. Sequencing used tumor tissue, obtained from a patient whose treatment was nephrectomy without radiotherapy. The rearrangement links TRBV7-2 to TRBJ2-7, with 12 bases lining up with TRBD2. CDR3 sequence (DNA): TGTGCCAGCAGCTTAGTCCTAGCGGGAGGGCCCCGCGACTTC. As protein: CASSLVLAGGPRDF.